This T cell receptor beta chain appears in the sequencing data of a study of T-cell reconstitution after alpha-beta-depleted transplantation in children. The CDR3 length is 15 residues. Per germline, CDR1 SGHTS and CDR2 YDEGEE. Construction of the TCRbeta library involved unique molecular identifiers. Using its own MiXCR run on the PCR reads, TCRdb lists one record per CDR3 protein. The sample holds 350,000 to 400,000 distinct CDR3 sequences; about an eighth are singletons and the top ten take 4.3%. This clonotype was detected ten times or more. The junction departs from germline at one end; a sequencing error may be responsible.

The chain recombines TRBV5-8 with TRBJ2-3, with 7 bases lining up with TRBD1. The sequence was obtained from a human donor who donated a stem cell graft to a child with Fanconi anemia. This material consisted of PBMCs, taken from the stem cell graft. This chain's CDR3 is CASSLGRDRGAVGHF. CDR3 bases: TGTGCCAGCTCCCTAGGAAGGGACAGAGGAGCGGTAGGGCATTTT. The complete variable domain, with remaining parts taken from reference TRBV5-8 and TRBJ2-3, reads EAGVTQSPTHLIKTRGQQATLRCSPISGHTSVYWYQQALGLGLQFLLWYDEGEERNRGNFPPRFSGRQFPNYSSELNVNALELEDSALYLCASSLGRDRGAVGHFGPGTRLTVL.